The 27 T cell receptor beta chains below all came from one sample that was sequenced in a study of T cells after yellow fever vaccination. TCRdb redid the calling of the 5' RACE reads with MiXCR, one entry per CDR3 protein. Among 300,000 to 350,000 distinct CDR3 sequences listed, roughly 4% were seen once. The source material was PBMCs, sampled 5 days after the yellow fever booster vaccination. The receptors were sampled from a man aged 18 to 30 who received the YFV17D yellow fever vaccine.

This clonotype was seen at least ten times. V gene TRBV3-1 combines with J gene TRBJ1-1; D is uncertain. CDR3 length: 11 amino acids. With 4 bases removed from V and 6 bases from J, the gap between germline ends came to 6 bases. CDR1 is LGHDT, CDR2 YNNKEL, per germline (reference sequence). CDR3 region: CASSRGSEAFF. DNA of the CDR3: TGTGCCAGCAGCCGGGGATCTGAAGCTTTCTTT. The full variable domain, its missing parts supplied by reference TRBV3-1 and TRBJ1-1, is DTAVSQTPKYLVTQMGNDKSIKCEQNLGHDTMYWYKQDSKKFLKIMFSYNNKELIINETVPNRFSPKSPDKAHLNLHINSLELGDSAVYFCASSRGSEAFFGQGTRLTVV.

The genes are TRBV11-3 and TRBJ2-1; D is unclear. V lost 5 bases, J lost 5 bases, and 10 bases lay in between. CDR1 and CDR2 from the germline V gene are SGHNT and YENEEA. The CDR3 loop spans 13 amino acids. The CDR3 bases are TGTGCCAGCAGCCGAGTCCCCAACAATGAGCAGTTCTTC. As protein: CASSRVPNNEQFF.

Ten or more counts support this clonotype. The chain uses TRBV7-2 and TRBJ1-1; no reliable D call. The germline V gene encodes CDR1 SGHTA and CDR2 FQGNSA. The CDR3 has 13 amino acids. Trimming pared 6 bases from V and 0 bases from J, leaving 8 bases between. The CDR3 bases are TGTGCCAGCAGATTGACGGTGAACACTGAAGCTTTCTTT. Protein product: CASRLTVNTEAFF.

This clonotype was observed a handful of times. The CDR3 here is CASRLAGVTSTDTQYF. The CDR3 DNA follows: TGTGCCAGCAGACTAGCGGGGGTTACTAGCACAGATACGCAGTATTTT. The rearrangement uses TRBV7-9 and TRBJ2-3, with 11 bases lining up with TRBD2. The CDR3 has 16 residues. The germline V gene encodes CDR1 SEHNR and CDR2 FQNEAQ (reference sequence). V dropped 6 bases and J dropped 0; count of bases not matched to a gene: 5.

This clonotype showed up just a few times. The rearrangement uses TRBV18 and TRBJ2-2; TRBD2 might be the D (6 bases). Germline V lookup: CDR1 KGHSH, CDR2 LQKENI. This CDR3 spans 17 amino acids. The V end lost 5 bases, the J end lost 2 bases, and 18 bases lay between the germline ends. Written as DNA, the CDR3 is TGTGCCAGCTCAAAGGGGACTTCCCGGCAAAACACCGGGGAGCTGTTTTTT. Its translation is CASSKGTSRQNTGELFF.

This clonotype was counted only a few times. The V and J genes are TRBV7-2 and TRBJ1-5; no clear D. Trimming shortened V by 1 base and J by 3 bases, and 10 bases separated the two germline ends. CDR1 and CDR2 from the germline V gene are SGHTA and FQGNSA. The CDR3 is 15 amino acids. DNA for the CDR3: TGTGCCAGCAGCTTAGTCCCGCAGGCCAATCAGCCCCAGCATTTT. Its translation is CASSLVPQANQPQHF.

This clonotype showed up just a few times. The chain couples TRBV5-1 to TRBJ2-2; 16 bases line up with TRBD2. The CDR3 spans 18 residues. The V gene's germline CDR1 is SGHRS and CDR2 YFSETQ. J lost 4 bases, V lost 4 bases, and 7 bases had no gene match. CDR3 region: CASSLGLAGGLGTGELFF. CDR3 DNA sequence: TGCGCCAGCAGCCTGGGACTAGCGGGGGGGCTCGGCACCGGGGAGCTGTTTTTT.

This chain uses TRBV4-2 with TRBJ2-2; D gene uncertain. The CDR3 extends over 17 amino acids. Trimming took off 0 bases at V and 7 bases at J, with 18 bases between the two ends. Germline V gene sequence: CDR1 LGHNA, CDR2 YNFKEQ. The CDR3 nucleotides are TGTGCCAGCAGCCAAGATAGTGGCATCGAACGTTTCGGGGAGCTGTTTTTT. It specifies CASSQDSGIERFGELFF.

This chain links TRBV5-1 with TRBJ1-2; perhaps TRBD1 as D (5 bases). CDR1 and CDR2 from the germline V gene are SGHRS and YFSETQ. This CDR3 contains 15 residues. Trimming shortened V by 6 bases and J by 3 bases, and 18 bases separated the two germline ends. CDR3 nucleotides: TGCGCCAGCACCGGGGGGGATCGAGTTGACTATGGCTACACCTTC. This codes for CASTGGDRVDYGYTF.

The table lists this clonotype with many counts. The chain recombines TRBV11-2 with TRBJ1-2; D is ambiguous. The V end lost 0 bases, the J end lost 7 bases, and 9 bases lay between the germline ends. Germline assignment: CDR1 SGHAT and CDR2 FQNNGV. The CDR3 is made up of 13 amino acids. Here the CDR3 reads CASSLDYSAGYTF. The CDR3 DNA follows: TGTGCCAGCAGCTTAGATTACTCCGCTGGCTACACCTTC.

This clonotype was picked up a small number of times. V is TRBV6-2 or TRBV6-3 and J is TRBJ1-1; no firm D call. Germline V gene data show CDR1 as MNHEY and CDR2 as SVGEGT. Between the trimmed V and J ends, which lost 4 bases and 4 bases, there was a span of 16 bases. This CDR3 is built from 15 residues. The CDR3 sequence: CASSSTTRVVTEAFF. CDR3 coding DNA: TGTGCCAGCAGTTCGACCACACGGGTCGTCACTGAAGCTTTCTTT.

The chain recombines TRBV4-1 with TRBJ1-2; 10 bases are shared with TRBD1. J lost 8 bases, V lost 5 bases, and 14 bases had no gene match. The CDR3 is 16 residues long. Per the germline V gene, CDR1 is MGHRA and CDR2 is YSYEKL. The CDR3 nucleotides are TGCGCCAGCAGCTCTGGCGCCGCCGGGACAGGGGTCGGCTACACCTTC. This encodes CASSSGAAGTGVGYTF.

There are many counts of this clonotype. The chain couples TRBV7-6 to TRBJ1-5, with D perhaps TRBD1 (5 bases). Looked up from germline, CDR1 is SGHVS and CDR2 is FNYEAQ. Between the trimmed V and J ends, which lost 6 bases and 4 bases, there was a span of 16 bases. The CDR3 length is 15 residues. Here the CDR3 reads CASRLTGDPNQPQHF. The CDR3 DNA reads TGTGCCAGCAGATTAACGGGGGACCCTAATCAGCCCCAGCATTTT. The full variable domain, completed using reference TRBV7-6 and TRBJ1-5, is GAGVSQSPRYKVTKRGQDVALRCDPISGHVSLYWYRQALGQGPEFLTYFNYEAQQDKSGLPNDRFSAERPEGSISTLTIQRTEQRDSAMYRCASRLTGDPNQPQHFGDGTRLSIL.

This clonotype was counted many times. Here the CDR3 DNA reads TGTGCCAGCAGCTTAGCCTTCCCACCCCTCCACTTT. As protein: CASSLAFPPLHF. This chain joins TRBV7-9 and TRBJ1-6; D call uncertain. CDR1 is SEHNR, CDR2 FQNEAQ, per germline (reference sequence). CDR3 length: 12 amino acids. Trimming left V 0 bases short and J 11 bases short, with 5 bases between.

Many counts were recorded for this clonotype. The gene calls are TRBV27 and TRBJ1-1, with D tentatively TRBD1 (5 bases). Per the germline V gene, CDR1 is MNHEY and CDR2 is SMNVEV (reference sequence). The V end lost 8 bases, the J end lost 1 base, and 14 bases lay between the germline ends. There are 14 residues in the CDR3. CDR3 in DNA: TGTGCCAGCTCCTGGGGGGACCAGAACACTGAAGCTTTCTTT. This gives the protein CASSWGDQNTEAFF.

The rearrangement joins TRBV29-1 to TRBJ2-7, with 8 bases matching TRBD1. The J segment lost 4 bases and the V segment lost 6 bases, leaving 8 bases of the junction unmatched. This CDR3 has 13 amino acids. Germline CDR1 SQVTM, CDR2 ANQGSEA. For the CDR3, the DNA is TGCAGCGTGGGCTCGGACAGGGAATACGAGCAGTACTTC. Amino acid sequence: CSVGSDREYEQYF.

This clonotype was recorded at least ten times. The CDR3 here is CASSQEGGGGDTQYF. CDR3 nucleotides: TGCGCCAGCAGCCAAGAAGGAGGGGGGGGAGATACGCAGTATTTT. The V gene is TRBV4-3, the J gene TRBJ2-3; the D gene is possibly TRBD2 (7 bases). Trimming shortened V by 0 bases and J by 5 bases, and 12 bases separated the two germline ends. Germline V gene sequence: CDR1 LGHNA, CDR2 YSLEER. This CDR3 is 15 amino acids long.

This clonotype was picked up a small number of times. The chain employs TRBV12-3 or TRBV12-4 and TRBJ2-2; D is undetermined. The CDR3 is 13 residues long. Trimming took off 8 bases at V and 5 bases at J, with 12 bases between the two ends. This CDR3 is CASWAFPTGELFF. In DNA form, the CDR3 reads TGTGCCAGCTGGGCCTTTCCAACCGGGGAGCTGTTTTTT.

This clonotype was seen a few times. The chain couples TRBV10-3 to TRBJ2-5; D may be TRBD2 (6 bases). Germline loops: CDR1 ENHRY, CDR2 SYGVKD. This CDR3 is built from 16 residues. V lost 0 bases, J lost 4 bases, and 15 bases lay in between. The CDR3 bases are TGTGCCATCAGTGAGTCGGGACTTAGCGTTTCAGAGACCCAGTACTTC. Protein: CAISESGLSVSETQYF.

The V call is TRBV5-4, the J call TRBJ2-7, with D tentatively TRBD2 (6 bases). The CDR3 loop spans 15 amino acids. V dropped 3 bases and J dropped 3 bases, with 16 bases sitting between them. CDR1 and CDR2 from the germline V gene are SGHNT and YYREEE (reference sequence). CDR3 sequence reads: CASSSPGTPDYEQYF. CDR3 in DNA: TGTGCCAGCAGCTCCCCCGGGACTCCAGACTACGAGCAGTACTTC.

V is TRBV27 and J is TRBJ1-5; D unresolved. Trimming removed 3 bases from V and 5 bases from J, with 5 bases in between. CDR1 is MNHEY and CDR2 is SMNVEV in the germline V gene (reference sequence). This CDR3 has 12 amino acids. The CDR3 is CASSFIDQPQHF. DNA for the CDR3: TGTGCCAGCAGTTTTATAGATCAGCCCCAGCATTTT.

This clonotype was seen a few times. The rearrangement links TRBV19 to TRBJ2-5; 7 bases agree with TRBD1. After removal of 9 bases from V and 1 base from J, the junction contained 2 bases not matched to a gene. This CDR3 is 12 amino acids long. The germline V gene has CDR1 LNHDA and CDR2 SQIVND (reference sequence). CDR3 DNA: TGTGCCAGCGGGGACAGCCAAGAGACCCAGTACTTC. It yields the protein CASGDSQETQYF.

About this clonotype itself: This clone may be a read error of a much larger clone one base away. This sequence joins TRBV7-8 and TRBJ1-1, with D possibly matching TRBD1 (5 bases). CDR3 length: 14 residues. Looked up from germline, CDR1 is SGHVS and CDR2 is FQNEAQ. The chain's CDR3 is CASSLGVFDTGAFF. Written as DNA, the CDR3 is TGTGCCAGCAGCCTAGGGGTATTCGACACTGGAGCTTTCTTT.

CDR3 region: CASKPGGQDTDTQYF. The CDR3 coding sequence is TGTGCCAGCAAGCCGGGGGGCCAGGACACAGATACGCAGTATTTT. The chain joins TRBV6-4 to TRBJ2-3, with D possibly matching TRBD2 (7 bases). CDR1 MRHNA and CDR2 SNTAGT come from the germline V gene. The CDR3 loop spans 15 amino acids. Trimming took off 7 bases at V and 2 bases at J, with 16 bases between the two ends.

This clonotype was seen many times. The CDR3 DNA reads as TGCGCCAGCAGCCCGGGACACTCCGCTAACTATGGCTACACCTTC. Protein sequence: CASSPGHSANYGYTF. The chain links TRBV5-1 to TRBJ1-2, with D tentatively TRBD1 (6 bases). The V gene's germline CDR1 is SGHRS and CDR2 YFSETQ. The CDR3 loop spans 15 amino acids. V lost 4 bases to trimming and J lost 0 bases, with 13 bases between them. The whole variable domain, filled in from reference TRBV5-1 and TRBJ1-2, reads KAGVTQTPRYLIKTRGQQVTLSCSPISGHRSVSWYQQTPGQGLQFLFEYFSETQRNKGNFPGRFSGRQFSNSRSEMNVSTLELGDSALYLCASSPGHSANYGYTFGSGTRLTVV.

This clonotype was counted only a few times. This chain joins TRBV29-1 and TRBJ1-3; no reliable D call. V lost 2 bases to trimming and J lost 2 bases, with 10 bases between them. The CDR3 contains 14 residues. Germline V gives CDR1 SQVTM, CDR2 ANQGSEA. The CDR3 sequence is CSVEKTGTGNTIYF. CDR3 DNA: TGCAGCGTTGAAAAAACGGGGACTGGAAACACCATATATTTT. The full variable domain, completed using reference TRBV29-1 and TRBJ1-3, is SAVISQKPSRDICQRGTSLTIQCQVDSQVTMMFWYRQQPGQSLTLIATANQGSEATYESGFVIDKFPISRPNLTFSTLTVSNMSPEDSSIYLCSVEKTGTGNTIYFGEGSWLTVV.

The chain recombines TRBV5-1 with TRBJ1-3, with TRBD1 matching over 9 bases. Germline trimming cut 3 bases from V and 0 bases from J; bases unmatched to any gene: 1. The CDR3 is 15 amino acids. Germline V gene sequence: CDR1 SGHRS, CDR2 YFSETQ. The CDR3 protein is CASSSQGASGNTIYF. As DNA, the CDR3 is TGCGCCAGCAGCTCACAGGGGGCCTCTGGAAACACCATATATTTT.